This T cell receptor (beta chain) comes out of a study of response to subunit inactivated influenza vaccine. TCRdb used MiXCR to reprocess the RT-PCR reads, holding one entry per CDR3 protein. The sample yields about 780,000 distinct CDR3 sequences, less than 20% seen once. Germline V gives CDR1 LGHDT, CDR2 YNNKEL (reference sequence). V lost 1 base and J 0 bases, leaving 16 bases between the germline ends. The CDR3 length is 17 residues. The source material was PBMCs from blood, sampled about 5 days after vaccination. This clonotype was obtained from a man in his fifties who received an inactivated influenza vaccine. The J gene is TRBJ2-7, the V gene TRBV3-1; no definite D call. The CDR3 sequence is CASSQGSFCSISYEQYF. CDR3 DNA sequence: TGTGCCAGCAGCCAAGGTAGTTTTTGCAGCATCTCCTACGAGCAGTACTTC.